Listed here are 22 T cell receptor beta chains from one sample, sequenced in a study of OX40 agonist ivuxolimab in advanced cancers. Libraries were prepared by immunoSEQ multiplex PCR; TCRdb keeps only in-frame clonotypes and omits some of them. The sample lists fewer than 100,000 clones; about four fifths were seen once. The sample was CD4+ or CD8+ T cells sorted from blood, taken in a trial of the OX40 agonist ivuxolimab. The receptors were gathered from an adult with an advanced solid tumor such as melanoma, head and neck, liver or kidney cancer.

V and J are TRBV7-2 and TRBJ1-2; 7 bases map to TRBD1. This CDR3 has 13 residues. V gave up 3 bases and J gave up 8 bases; unmatched junction bases: 6. The V gene's germline CDR1 is SGHTA and CDR2 FQGNSA. The CDR3, as DNA: TGTGCCAGCAGCTTGGGACAGTCGAGGGGCTACACCTTC. As protein: CASSLGQSRGYTF.

The chain joins TRBV7-9 to TRBJ1-2; TRBD1 is a possible D gene (5 bases). The germline V gene encodes CDR1 SEHNR and CDR2 FQNEAQ (reference sequence). This CDR3 has 13 residues. Trimming pared 3 bases from V and 6 bases from J, leaving 11 bases between. CDR3 sequence reads: CASSLTRGNGYTF. The CDR3 DNA reads as TGTGCCAGCAGCTTGACCCGGGGGAATGGCTACACCTTC.

This clone has just a few counts. This chain links TRBV9 with TRBJ2-7; a possible D gene is TRBD1 (6 bases). Germline assignment: CDR1 SGDLS and CDR2 YYNGEE. V dropped 3 bases and J dropped 8 bases, with 15 bases sitting between them. CDR3 length equals 13 residues. CDR3 region: CASSDQYGTQQYF. CDR3 DNA: TGTGCCAGCAGCGATCAGTACGGGACACAGCAGTACTTC.

The chain employs TRBV2 and TRBJ1-2; TRBD1 matches at 8 bases. V was pared by 4 bases and J by 8 bases, with 9 bases of the junction left unmatched. Germline V gene data show CDR1 as SNHLY and CDR2 as FYNNEI. This CDR3 contains 14 residues. CDR3 nucleotide sequence: TGTGCCAGCAGTGGAGACAGGGGTTCTCGGGGCTACACCTTC. Residues: CASSGDRGSRGYTF.

The CDR3 DNA sequence: TGTGCCAGCAGTTTGGGGACAGACGGCACAGATACGCAGTATTTT. It translates to CASSLGTDGTDTQYF. V is TRBV27 and J is TRBJ2-3; 7 nucleotides line up with TRBD1. There are 15 residues in the CDR3. The germline gives CDR1 MNHEY, CDR2 SMNVEV (reference sequence). V trimming: 3 bases; J trimming: 1 base; junction bases outside the gene matches: 4.

This chain joins TRBV7-2 and TRBJ2-7, with TRBD2 identical over 12 bases. Trimming cost V 3 bases and J 2 bases; bases outside gene matches: 8. Germline V gives CDR1 SGHTA, CDR2 FQGNSA. The CDR3 extends over 17 amino acids. In nucleotides, the CDR3 is TGTGCCAGCAGCTTGCTCCTAGCGGGGGGGAAGGCCTACGAGCAGTACTTC. Its translation is CASSLLLAGGKAYEQYF.

This clone was found a few times. V usage is TRBV2 and J usage is TRBJ2-3; maybe TRBD2 (6 bases). The CDR3 extends over 13 amino acids. Per germline, CDR1 SNHLY and CDR2 FYNNEI. V lost 6 bases and J lost 5, with 12 bases in between. CDR3 residues: CASSREVKDTQYF. CDR3 nucleotide sequence: TGTGCCAGCAGCAGGGAGGTCAAAGATACGCAGTATTTT.

This clone occurred a few times. V usage is TRBV5-6 and J usage is TRBJ1-2, with 9 positions matching TRBD1. The V gene's germline CDR1 is SGHDT and CDR2 YYEEEE. With 3 bases clipped from V and 4 bases from J, the junction kept 13 bases outside the gene matches. This CDR3 spans 17 amino acids. The DNA of the CDR3 is TGTGCCAGCAGCTACCTCGTGGACAGGGGCTACCTCTATGGCTACACCTTC. Amino acids: CASSYLVDRGYLYGYTF. The whole variable domain, filled in from reference TRBV5-6 and TRBJ1-2, reads DAGVTQSPTHLIKTRGQQVTLRCSPKSGHDTVSWYQQALGQGPQFIFQYYEEEERQRGNFPDRFSGHQFPNYSSELNVNALLLGDSALYLCASSYLVDRGYLYGYTFGSGTRLTVV.

This chain links TRBV7-3 with TRBJ1-6; no firm D call. With 2 bases removed from V and 7 bases from J, the gap between germline ends came to 15 bases. The CDR3 covers 16 residues. Germline-derived CDR1 and CDR2 are SGHTA and FQGTGA. The CDR3, as DNA: TGTGCCAGCAGCTTACAAGCTGCGGGGTACAATTCACCCCTCCACTTT. It specifies CASSLQAAGYNSPLHF.

This chain links TRBV7-2 with TRBJ2-2; D remains unclear. The CDR3 sequence is 16 residues long. Germline V lookup: CDR1 SGHTA, CDR2 FQGNSA. With 1 base removed from V and 0 bases from J, the gap between germline ends came to 9 bases. CDR3 coding DNA: TGTGCCAGCAGCTTAGAACCGTTCGCGAACACCGGGGAGCTGTTTTTT. Translating it yields CASSLEPFANTGELFF.

The table lists this clone with a few counts. J is TRBJ1-3 and V is TRBV28; D gene ambiguous. This CDR3 has 14 residues. From germline, CDR1 is MDHEN and CDR2 SYDVKM. The germline V and J ends were trimmed by 8 bases and 4 bases, with 15 bases remaining between them. The CDR3 DNA reads as TGTGCCAGCCTCAACCGGGGTTTGGGAAACACCATATATTTT. Protein sequence: CASLNRGLGNTIYF.

This chain joins TRBV30 and TRBJ2-6, with D uncertain. The CDR3 is 13 amino acids. The germline CDR1 and CDR2 sequences are GTSNPN and SVGIG (reference sequence). V was clipped by 4 bases and J by 1 base, with 5 bases between them. CDR3 loop: CAWTTSGANVLTF. CDR3 nucleotide sequence: TGTGCCTGGACGACTTCTGGGGCCAACGTCCTGACTTTC.

The J gene is TRBJ1-2, the V gene TRBV29-1; D is uncertain. The CDR3 runs to 15 residues. The germline gives CDR1 SQVTM, CDR2 ANQGSEA. V was pared by 1 base and J by 1 base, with 13 bases between. The CDR3 coding sequence is TGCAGCGTTGAAGGGGGAGGCCCCCTTAACTATGGCTACACCTTC. Translated: CSVEGGGPLNYGYTF.

The chain uses TRBV5-5 and TRBJ2-7, with no clear D. The CDR3 loop spans 12 amino acids. The germline gives CDR1 SGHKS, CDR2 YYEKEE (reference sequence). The V end lost 2 bases, the J end lost 6 bases, and 9 bases lay between the germline ends. The CDR3 loop is CASSFWEGEQYF. CDR3 DNA sequence: TGTGCCAGCAGCTTCTGGGAAGGCGAGCAGTACTTC.

The gene calls are TRBV7-8 and TRBJ1-2; D unclear. CDR3 length: 14 residues. The germline gives CDR1 SGHVS, CDR2 FQNEAQ. Trimming removed 0 bases from V and 4 bases from J, with 9 bases in between. The CDR3 bases are TGTGCCAGCAGCTTAGCGCTGCGGGGCTATGGCTACACCTTC. Amino acid sequence: CASSLALRGYGYTF.

V and J are TRBV5-1 and TRBJ2-2; D is undetermined. CDR1 and CDR2 from the germline V gene are SGHRS and YFSETQ. V lost 3 bases and J 4 bases, leaving 10 bases between the germline ends. The CDR3 runs to 14 residues. In DNA, the CDR3 is TGCGCCAGCAGCTATCCAGCCTCCACCGGGGAGCTGTTTTTT. It is translated as CASSYPASTGELFF.

This chain uses TRBV5-1 with TRBJ2-5, with D tentatively TRBD2 (5 bases). V was cut by 2 bases and J by 5 bases, with 10 bases left in between. Germline V gene sequence: CDR1 SGHRS, CDR2 YFSETQ. CDR3 length: 13 amino acids. In DNA, the CDR3 is TGCGCCAGCAGCTTCGGGGTAGCTGAGACCCAGTACTTC. This gives the protein CASSFGVAETQYF.

The rearrangement joins TRBV5-6 to TRBJ2-2; TRBD2 matches 9 bases. V was pared by 3 bases and J by 4 bases, with 13 bases of the junction left unmatched. The CDR3 is made up of 18 amino acids. The germline V gene encodes CDR1 SGHDT and CDR2 YYEEEE. In DNA form, the CDR3 reads TGTGCCAGCAGCTCCCGATTAGTAGCGGGAGACCCCACCGGGGAGCTGTTTTTT. Protein product: CASSSRLVAGDPTGELFF.

This chain uses TRBV9 with TRBJ2-7; tentatively, D is TRBD2 (8 bases). V was trimmed by 3 bases and J by 0 bases, leaving 13 bases between them. The germline V gene encodes CDR1 SGDLS and CDR2 YYNGEE. This CDR3 spans 15 amino acids. The CDR3 loop reads CASSAGGDSSYEQYF. CDR3 coding DNA: TGTGCCAGCAGCGCGGGGGGGGACAGCTCCTACGAGCAGTACTTC.

This chain connects TRBV19 to TRBJ1-2; D possibly corresponds to TRBD1 (5 bases). The CDR3 is 17 amino acids. CDR1 is LNHDA, CDR2 SQIVND, per germline (reference sequence). The V end was cut by 6 bases, the J end by 2 bases, with 22 bases between. The CDR3 here is CASSTGTGGFGNYGYTF. CDR3 sequence (DNA): TGTGCCAGTAGCACCGGGACCGGAGGCTTTGGCAACTATGGCTACACCTTC.

This clone was seen more than once but under ten times. The rearrangement uses TRBV27 and TRBJ1-4; no firm D call. CDR1 is MNHEY, CDR2 SMNVEV, per germline (reference sequence). This CDR3 spans 15 amino acids. Trimming shortened V by 6 bases and J by 4 bases, and 15 bases separated the two germline ends. The CDR3 loop reads CASRLRTDHNEKLFF. In nucleotides, the CDR3 is TGTGCCAGCAGGTTAAGAACAGACCATAATGAAAAACTGTTTTTT.

The genes are TRBV7-2 and TRBJ2-1; 13 bases agree with TRBD2. The CDR3 runs 15 residues. The J segment lost 7 bases and the V segment lost 3 bases, leaving 3 bases of the junction unmatched. Germline values: CDR1 SGHTA, CDR2 FQGNSA. The CDR3, as DNA: TGTGCCAGCAGCTTGAGACTAGCGGGAGGAAATGAGCAGTTCTTC. Translation gives CASSLRLAGGNEQFF.